One T cell receptor beta chain is described in this entry. Germline V CDR1 and CDR2: PRHDT, FYEKMQ (reference sequence). With 5 bases removed from V and 0 bases from J, the gap between germline ends came to 7 bases. This CDR3 contains 13 residues. The data belong to a study of cytomegalovirus exposure and HLA in healthy donors. Amplification used 60 Vbeta primers and 13 Jbeta primers. The data were produced by immunoSEQ multiplex PCR, yet TCRdb's version contains in-frame clones alone and is incomplete. The sample records some 150,000 clones, around 72% being singletons. The sample was PBMCs. The receptor was derived from a man in his late teens or twenties in good health and CMV-seropositive. The rearrangement uses TRBV13 and TRBJ1-1; no clear D gene. The CDR3 sequence is CASSPVLNTEAFF. CDR3 nucleotides: TGTGCCAGCAGCCCTGTCTTGAACACTGAAGCTTTCTTT.